Shown below are 20 T cell receptor beta chains from a single sample sequenced in a study of shared clonotypes between healthy human individuals. Profiling relied on immunoSEQ multiplex PCR, and the TCRdb table lists in-frame clones only, not all of them. The repertoire holds 2 million to 2.5 million clones, with over 85% as singletons. The sample consisted of naive CD4+ T cells sorted from blood. Sample subset: CD45RA+ positively selected. The receptors come from a young man in good health.

This chain uses TRBV5-1 with TRBJ1-2; a possible D gene is TRBD1 (6 bases). CDR1 and CDR2 from the germline V gene are SGHRS and YFSETQ. Trimming cost V 7 bases and J 4 bases, with 23 bases left between them. The CDR3 spans 16 residues. Here the CDR3 DNA reads TGCGCCAGCGGTTCGCGGACGGGGGGCATAGGCTATGGCTACACCTTC. Protein: CASGSRTGGIGYGYTF.

CDR3 in amino acids: CASSLVSGISTDTQYF. The CDR3 DNA reads TGTGCCAGCAGCTTAGTCTCGGGAATAAGCACAGATACGCAGTATTTT. The chain employs TRBV11-2 and TRBJ2-3; maybe TRBD2 (5 bases). This CDR3 is built from 16 residues. Germline assignment: CDR1 SGHAT and CDR2 FQNNGV. V was trimmed by 1 base and J by 0 bases, leaving 11 bases between them.

V and J are TRBV6-1 and TRBJ1-1; 11 nucleotides align to TRBD1. The CDR3 totals 13 residues. Unmatched junction bases numbered 2, after V lost 6 bases and J lost 5 bases. Germline V gene lookup returns CDR1 MNHNS and CDR2 SASEGT. In nucleotides, the CDR3 is TGTGCCAGCAGCCGGGACAGGGGGACTGAAGCTTTCTTT. It specifies CASSRDRGTEAFF.

Regarding this clone: This CDR3 is also generated by other DNA sequences in the sample. The rearrangement uses TRBV19 and TRBJ1-2; D is ambiguous. The CDR3 is made up of 13 amino acids. Trimming took off 2 bases at V and 2 bases at J, with 6 bases between the two ends. Germline CDR1 is LNHDA and CDR2 is SQIVND (reference sequence). The CDR3 loop reads CASSINGNYGYTF. The CDR3 nucleotides are TGTGCCAGTAGTATAAACGGAAACTATGGCTACACCTTC.

This clone was observed a single time. This sample also contains other DNA sequences that code for the same CDR3. The chain uses TRBV29-1 and TRBJ2-7; 9 bases agree with TRBD1. Germline V gene data show CDR1 as SQVTM and CDR2 as ANQGSEA. Germline trimming cut 4 bases from V and 0 bases from J; bases unmatched to any gene: 4. The CDR3 length is 14 residues. The CDR3 DNA reads TGCAGCGTTGGCCCGGGACAGGGCTCCTACGAGCAGTACTTC. Amino acids: CSVGPGQGSYEQYF.

The chain combines TRBV7-2 with TRBJ2-7, with TRBD2 identical over 9 bases. V shed 5 bases, J shed 1 base, and the junction held 3 bases outside the gene matches. This CDR3 is 14 amino acids long. Looked up from germline, CDR1 is SGHTA and CDR2 is FQGNSA. In DNA form, the CDR3 reads TGTGCCAGCAGCCAAGCGGGAGGATCCTACGAGCAGTACTTC. Protein sequence: CASSQAGGSYEQYF. Variable domain in full (rest from reference TRBV7-2 and TRBJ2-7): GAGVSQSPSNKVTEKGKDVELRCDPISGHTALYWYRQSLGQGLEFLIYFQGNSAPDKSGLPSDRFSAERTGGSVSTLTIQRTQQEDSAVYLCASSQAGGSYEQYFGPGTRLTVT.

The sample holds one count of this clone. Other DNA sequences in the sample encode the same CDR3. V is TRBV5-4 and J is TRBJ2-7; no clear D. There are 12 residues in the CDR3. Germline V lookup: CDR1 SGHNT, CDR2 YYREEE (reference sequence). V was shortened by 0 bases and J by 2 bases, with 3 bases between the two germline ends. The CDR3 loop is CASSLGTYEQYF. The CDR3 DNA is TGTGCCAGCAGCTTGGGAACCTACGAGCAGTACTTC.

This chain joins TRBV4-1 and TRBJ1-4, with a weak D call TRBD1 (5 bases). From germline, CDR1 is MGHRA and CDR2 YSYEKL. CDR3 size: 19 residues. V was pared by 4 bases and J by 0 bases, with 21 bases between. As DNA, the CDR3 is TGCGCCAGCAGCCGGGACTCCTCGGGTAGGGGAACAACTAATGAAAAACTGTTTTTT. This codes for CASSRDSSGRGTTNEKLFF.

The chain recombines TRBV9 with TRBJ2-2; tentatively, D is TRBD2 (6 bases). CDR3 length equals 18 residues. V gave up 2 bases and J gave up 1 base, with 18 bases separating them. Germline loops: CDR1 SGDLS, CDR2 YYNGEE. CDR3 sequence: CASSVDGLSALNTGELFF. CDR3 coding DNA: TGTGCCAGCAGCGTGGACGGACTAAGCGCACTGAACACCGGGGAGCTGTTTTTT.

The rearrangement links TRBV6-1 to TRBJ1-1; unclear D gene. Germline assignment: CDR1 MNHNS and CDR2 SASEGT. The CDR3 spans 14 residues. V was pared by 1 base and J by 5 bases, with 11 bases between. CDR3 coding DNA: TGTGCCAGCAGTGAAGAACCGGGGATGACTGAAGCTTTCTTT. Protein: CASSEEPGMTEAFF.

The chain combines TRBV5-6 with TRBJ2-3; no firm D call. The CDR3 contains 16 residues. Germline assignment: CDR1 SGHDT and CDR2 YYEEEE. Trimming removed 4 bases from V and 0 bases from J, with 15 bases in between. The CDR3 coding sequence is TGTGCCAGCAGCGTACAGATTCGGGCAAGCACAGATACGCAGTATTTT. This translates into CASSVQIRASTDTQYF.

The chain carries TRBV10-3 and TRBJ2-3; D is unresolved. The V end was cut by 4 bases, the J end by 0 bases, with 11 bases between. The V gene's germline CDR1 is ENHRY and CDR2 SYGVKD. This CDR3 is built from 15 residues. CDR3 sequence: CAISVVANSTDTQYF. In DNA, the CDR3 is TGTGCCATCAGTGTTGTGGCTAATAGCACAGATACGCAGTATTTT.

The chain has TRBV7-9 and TRBJ1-1; D call uncertain. The CDR3 is 16 residues long. Trimming shortened V by 9 bases and J by 2 bases, and 22 bases separated the two germline ends. Per the germline V gene, CDR1 is SEHNR and CDR2 is FQNEAQ (reference sequence). CDR3 protein: CARTNLSLGINTEAFF. In DNA, the CDR3 is TGTGCCAGGACGAATCTTTCTTTGGGGATAAACACTGAAGCTTTCTTT.

The V and J genes are TRBV4-1 and TRBJ2-2; 9 bases align to TRBD2. The ends lost 1 base at V and 2 bases at J; junction bases unmatched: 5. The CDR3 totals 17 residues. Germline V CDR1 and CDR2: MGHRA, YSYEKL. The CDR3 sequence is CASSQAPTSGNTGELFF. In DNA, the CDR3 is TGCGCCAGCAGCCAAGCCCCGACTAGCGGAAACACCGGGGAGCTGTTTTTT.

DNA of the CDR3: TGCGCCAGCAGCTTGGCACAGGGGGCTCAGAATGGCTACACCTTC. Its protein product is CASSLAQGAQNGYTF. This chain connects TRBV5-1 to TRBJ1-2, with 9 bases fitting TRBD1. The germline CDR1 and CDR2 sequences are SGHRS and YFSETQ. Germline trimming cut 0 bases from V and 6 bases from J; bases unmatched to any gene: 6. The CDR3 is 15 residues long.

The chain recombines TRBV5-1 with TRBJ1-4, with D hard to call. CDR3 size: 16 residues. Trimming shortened V by 0 bases and J by 0 bases, and 9 bases separated the two germline ends. Germline values: CDR1 SGHRS, CDR2 YFSETQ. The CDR3 DNA reads as TGCGCCAGCAGCTTGGCCATGTCTGCAACTAATGAAAAACTGTTTTTT. Translated, it gives CASSLAMSATNEKLFF.

This chain links TRBV11-2 with TRBJ2-7, with D perhaps matching TRBD1 (5 bases). CDR1 and CDR2 (germline): SGHAT, FQNNGV. Trimming removed 5 bases from V and 2 bases from J, with 19 bases in between. This CDR3 is 16 amino acids long. CDR3 nucleotides: TGTGCCAGCAGCCCCCTCTCCCTGCAGGGTCCCTACGAGCAGTACTTC. As protein: CASSPLSLQGPYEQYF. Drawing the rest from reference TRBV11-2 and TRBJ2-7, the complete variable domain is EAGVAQSPRYKIIEKRQSVAFWCNPISGHATLYWYQQILGQGPKLLIQFQNNGVVDDSQLPKDRFSAERLKGVDSTLKIQPAKLEDSAVYLCASSPLSLQGPYEQYFGPGTRLTVT.

The chain carries TRBV7-6 and TRBJ1-1; TRBD1 matches 7 bases. Trimming took 5 bases from V and 5 from J; bases not matched to a gene: 8. The germline V gene encodes CDR1 SGHVS and CDR2 FNYEAQ. The CDR3 extends over 14 amino acids. This chain's CDR3 is CASSARQGSTEAFF. CDR3 sequence (DNA): TGTGCCAGCAGCGCTCGACAGGGTAGTACTGAAGCTTTCTTT.

The chain carries TRBV6-1 and TRBJ1-2; D remains unclear. Germline assignment: CDR1 MNHNS and CDR2 SASEGT. Trimming pared 3 bases from V and 4 bases from J, leaving 6 bases between. This CDR3 has 12 residues. CDR3: CASSESTYGYTF. DNA of the CDR3: TGTGCCAGCAGTGAGTCAACCTATGGCTACACCTTC.

The chain carries TRBV27 and TRBJ2-5; 7 bases line up with TRBD1. The CDR3 loop spans 13 amino acids. Germline V CDR1 and CDR2: MNHEY, SMNVEV (reference sequence). The junction had 4 bases not matched to a gene; V was cut back by 6 bases and J by 3 bases. DNA of the CDR3: TGTGCCAGCAGCCCCGGGACAGAAGAGACCCAGTACTTC. This codes for CASSPGTEETQYF.